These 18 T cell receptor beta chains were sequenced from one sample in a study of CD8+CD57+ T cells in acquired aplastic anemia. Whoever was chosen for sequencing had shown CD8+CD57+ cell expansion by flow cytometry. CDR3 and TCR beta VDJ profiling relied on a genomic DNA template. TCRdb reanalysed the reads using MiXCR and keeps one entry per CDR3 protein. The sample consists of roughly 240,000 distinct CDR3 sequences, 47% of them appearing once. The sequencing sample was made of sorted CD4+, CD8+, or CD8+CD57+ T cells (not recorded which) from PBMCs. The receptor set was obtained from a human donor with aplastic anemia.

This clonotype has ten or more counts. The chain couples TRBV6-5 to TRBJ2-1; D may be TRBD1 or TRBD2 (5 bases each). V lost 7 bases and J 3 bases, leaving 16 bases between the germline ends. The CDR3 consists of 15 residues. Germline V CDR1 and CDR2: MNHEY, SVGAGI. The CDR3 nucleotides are TGTGCCAGCACCCGAAGCACAGGACTCTACAATGAGCAGTTCTTC. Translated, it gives CASTRSTGLYNEQFF.

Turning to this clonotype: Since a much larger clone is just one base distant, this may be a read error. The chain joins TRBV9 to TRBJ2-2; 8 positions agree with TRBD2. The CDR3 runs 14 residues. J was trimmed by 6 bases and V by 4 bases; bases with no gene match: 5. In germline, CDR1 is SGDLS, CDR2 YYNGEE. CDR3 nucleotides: TGTGCCAGCAGCTACCTTAGCGGGGCCGGGGAGCTGTTTTTT. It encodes CASSYLSGAGELFF.

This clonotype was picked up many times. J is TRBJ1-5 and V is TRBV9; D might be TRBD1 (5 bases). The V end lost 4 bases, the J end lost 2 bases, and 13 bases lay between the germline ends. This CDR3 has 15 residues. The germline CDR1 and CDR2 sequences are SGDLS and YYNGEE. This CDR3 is CASSQSGQGNQPQHF. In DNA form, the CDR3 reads TGTGCCAGCAGCCAATCGGGGCAAGGCAATCAGCCCCAGCATTTT.

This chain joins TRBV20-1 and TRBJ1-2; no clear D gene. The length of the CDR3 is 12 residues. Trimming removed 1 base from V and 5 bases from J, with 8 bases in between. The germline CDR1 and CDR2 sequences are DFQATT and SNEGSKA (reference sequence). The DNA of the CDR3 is TGCAGTGCTAGAGTAGGAGAGTATGGCTACACCTTC. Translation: CSARVGEYGYTF.

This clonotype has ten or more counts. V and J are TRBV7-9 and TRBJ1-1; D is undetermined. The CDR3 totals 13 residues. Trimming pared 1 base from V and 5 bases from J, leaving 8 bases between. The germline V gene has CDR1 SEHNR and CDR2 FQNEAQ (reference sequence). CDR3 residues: CASSLDRTTEAFF. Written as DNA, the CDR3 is TGTGCCAGCAGCTTAGATCGGACTACTGAAGCTTTCTTT.

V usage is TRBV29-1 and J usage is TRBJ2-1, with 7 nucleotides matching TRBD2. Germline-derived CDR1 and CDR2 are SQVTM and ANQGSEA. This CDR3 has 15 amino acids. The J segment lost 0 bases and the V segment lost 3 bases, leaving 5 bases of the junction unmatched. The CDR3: CSVDRGLLSYNEQFF. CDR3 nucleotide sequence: TGCAGCGTTGATCGGGGACTACTCTCCTACAATGAGCAGTTCTTC.

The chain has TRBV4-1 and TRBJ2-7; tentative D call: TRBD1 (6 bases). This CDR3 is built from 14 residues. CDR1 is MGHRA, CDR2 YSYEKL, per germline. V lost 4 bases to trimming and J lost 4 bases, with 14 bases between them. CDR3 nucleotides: TGCGCCAGCAGCCTCGTTCGAACAGGGTACGAGCAGTACTTC. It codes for CASSLVRTGYEQYF.

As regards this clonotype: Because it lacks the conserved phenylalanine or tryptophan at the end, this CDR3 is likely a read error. This CDR3 reads CASSGTSGLQQRNEQFS. In DNA form, the CDR3 reads TGCGCCAGCAGCGGGACTAGCGGCCTCCAACAGCGGAATGAGCAGTTCTCC. The rearrangement uses TRBV10-1 and TRBJ2-1; the match to TRBD2 covers 11 bases. The V segment lost 6 bases and the J segment 7 bases; nucleotides outside the gene matches: 14. This CDR3 is built from 17 residues. Germline CDR1 reads WNHNN; CDR2 reads SYGVQD (reference sequence).

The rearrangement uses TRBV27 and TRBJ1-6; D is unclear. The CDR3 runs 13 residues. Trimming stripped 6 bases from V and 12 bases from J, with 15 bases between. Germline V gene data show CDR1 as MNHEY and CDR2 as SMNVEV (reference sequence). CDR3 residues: CASSQDTEQPLHF. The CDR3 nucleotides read TGTGCCAGCAGCCAAGATACGGAGCAACCCCTCCACTTT.

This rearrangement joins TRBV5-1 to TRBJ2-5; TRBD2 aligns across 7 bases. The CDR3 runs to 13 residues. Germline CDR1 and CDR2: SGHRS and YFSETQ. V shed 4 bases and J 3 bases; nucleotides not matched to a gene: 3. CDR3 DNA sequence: TGCGCCAGCAGCGTCGGACTAGAAGAGACCCAGTACTTC. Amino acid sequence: CASSVGLEETQYF.

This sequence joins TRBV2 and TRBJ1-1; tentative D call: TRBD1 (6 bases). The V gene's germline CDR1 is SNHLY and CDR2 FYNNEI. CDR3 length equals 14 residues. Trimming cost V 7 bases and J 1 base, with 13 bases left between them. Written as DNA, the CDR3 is TGTGCCAGCAATAATAGGGGGTCGAACACTGAAGCTTTCTTT. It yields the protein CASNNRGSNTEAFF.

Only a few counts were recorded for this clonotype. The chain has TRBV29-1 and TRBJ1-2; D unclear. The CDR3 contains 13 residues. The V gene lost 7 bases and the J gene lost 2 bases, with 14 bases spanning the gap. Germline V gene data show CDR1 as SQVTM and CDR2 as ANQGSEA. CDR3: CSARVPGNYGYTF. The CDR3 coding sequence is TGCAGCGCCCGCGTCCCAGGCAACTATGGCTACACCTTC. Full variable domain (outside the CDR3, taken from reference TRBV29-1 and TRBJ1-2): SAVISQKPSRDICQRGTSLTIQCQVDSQVTMMFWYRQQPGQSLTLIATANQGSEATYESGFVIDKFPISRPNLTFSTLTVSNMSPEDSSIYLCSARVPGNYGYTFGSGTRLTVV.

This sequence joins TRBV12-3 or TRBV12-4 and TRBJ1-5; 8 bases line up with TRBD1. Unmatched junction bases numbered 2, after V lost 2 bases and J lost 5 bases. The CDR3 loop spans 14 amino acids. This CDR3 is CASSLLTGDQPQHF. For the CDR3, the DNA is TGTGCCAGCAGTTTATTGACAGGGGATCAGCCCCAGCATTTT.

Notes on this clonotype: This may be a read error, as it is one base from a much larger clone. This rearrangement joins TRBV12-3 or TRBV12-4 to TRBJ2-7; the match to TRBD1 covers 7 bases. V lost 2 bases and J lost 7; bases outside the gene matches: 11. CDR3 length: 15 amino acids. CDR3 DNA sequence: TGTGCCAGCAGTTTACCGGGACAGACCGTGCAGGAGCAGTACTTC. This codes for CASSLPGQTVQEQYF.

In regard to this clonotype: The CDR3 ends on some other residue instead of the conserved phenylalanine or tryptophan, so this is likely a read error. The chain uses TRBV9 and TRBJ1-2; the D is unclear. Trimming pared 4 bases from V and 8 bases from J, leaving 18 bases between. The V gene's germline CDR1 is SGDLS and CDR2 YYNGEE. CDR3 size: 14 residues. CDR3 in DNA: TGTGCCAGCAGCTTAATTGGTCACCCCAGCGGCTACACCTGC. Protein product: CASSLIGHPSGYTC.

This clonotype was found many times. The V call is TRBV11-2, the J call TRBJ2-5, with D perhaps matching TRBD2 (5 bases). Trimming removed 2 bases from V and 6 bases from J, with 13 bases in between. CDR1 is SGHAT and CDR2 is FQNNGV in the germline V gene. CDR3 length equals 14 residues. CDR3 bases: TGTGCCAGCAGCTTAAGTTCGGGAATGCAGACCCAGTACTTC. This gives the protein CASSLSSGMQTQYF.

CDR3 residues: CASSRDGTDYTIYF. The CDR3 coding sequence is TGTGCCAGCAGTCGAGATGGGACAGATTACACCATATATTTT. The genes are TRBV6-1 and TRBJ1-3, with 7 bases identical to TRBD1. The V and J ends lost 5 bases and 8 bases, in that order; junction bases with no gene match: 9. Germline V gives CDR1 MNHNS, CDR2 SASEGT. This CDR3 is 14 amino acids long.

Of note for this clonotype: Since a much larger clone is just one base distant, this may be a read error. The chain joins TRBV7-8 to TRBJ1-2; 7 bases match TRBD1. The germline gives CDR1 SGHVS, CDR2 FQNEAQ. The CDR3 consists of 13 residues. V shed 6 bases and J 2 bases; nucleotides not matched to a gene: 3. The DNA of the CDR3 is TGTGCCAGCAGACAGGGGAGCAACTATGGCTACACCTTC. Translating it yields CASRQGSNYGYTF.